The clone carrying this T cell receptor beta chain was counted a single time. The data were taken from a study of blood T cell repertoires in COVID-19. Looking at the study overall: Acute and convalescent COVID-19 samples came from the United States, Italy and Spain. Sample material is recorded as cDNA or gDNA derived from T cells, B-cell-depleted T cells, or PBMCs.

Original data processing: Amplification from reference gene primers served as the basis for estimated nucleated cell counts. Profiling relied on immunoSEQ multiplex PCR, and the TCRdb table lists in-frame clones only, not all of them. Clonal size and the V and J genes are those of that table, whereas D and trimming came from the DNA. The sample has around 43,000 clones; 80% to 90% are singletons. The sequencing sample was made of peripheral blood. This clonotype originated in a human donor in a cohort sampled during active COVID-19.

CDR3 DNA sequence: TGCGCCAGCAGCGCTTGGAAGGGACAGAGCACCGGGGAGCTGTTTTTT. Translating gives CASSAWKGQSTGELFF. This chain links TRBV5-1 with TRBJ2-2; TRBD1 matches at 7 bases. Germline CDR1 and CDR2: SGHRS and YFSETQ. This CDR3 is 16 amino acids long. V trimming: 4 bases; J trimming: 4 bases; junction bases outside the gene matches: 10.